A single sample gave rise to the 7 T cell receptor beta chains below, sequenced in a study of cytomegalovirus exposure and HLA in healthy donors. Method: immunoSEQ multiplex PCR; TCRdb's copy keeps in-frame clones and lacks some. The sample shows 160,000 or so clones, 86% of them seen only once. The sequenced material came from PBMCs. All receptors derive from a man aged 18 to 30 in good health and CMV-seropositive.

The chain uses TRBV19 and TRBJ1-1; TRBD1 matches at 8 bases. The CDR3 covers 14 residues. Unmatched junction bases numbered 9, after V lost 7 bases and J lost 5 bases. Germline V gene data show CDR1 as LNHDA and CDR2 as SQIVND (reference sequence). CDR3 coding DNA: TGTGCCAGTATCCGCGTCAGGGGGCAAACTGAAGCTTTCTTT. This translates into CASIRVRGQTEAFF.

This clone was detected once. The chain is built from TRBV7-2 and TRBJ1-6; maybe TRBD1 (6 bases). Per the germline V gene, CDR1 is SGHTA and CDR2 is FQGNSA. Trimming pared 1 base from V and 8 bases from J, leaving 12 bases between. The CDR3 totals 15 residues. CDR3 residues: CASSLEGTQYSPLHF. In nucleotides, the CDR3 is TGTGCCAGCAGCTTAGAAGGGACACAGTATTCACCCCTCCACTTT.

This clone was found once. V usage is TRBV15 and J usage is TRBJ1-5, with TRBD1 matching over 7 bases. CDR1 is LNHNV, CDR2 YYDKDF, per germline (reference sequence). V was clipped by 5 bases and J by 6 bases; unmatched bases: 7. The CDR3 extends over 14 amino acids. CDR3 sequence: CATSSDRVGQPQHF. The CDR3 DNA follows: TGTGCCACCAGCTCCGACAGGGTGGGTCAGCCCCAGCATTTT.

The chain combines TRBV10-3 with TRBJ1-2, with 9 bases lining up with TRBD1. The germline CDR1 and CDR2 sequences are ENHRY and SYGVKD. V gave up 10 bases and J gave up 7 bases; unmatched junction bases: 13. The CDR3 is 14 residues long. The CDR3 DNA reads TGTGCCACTCGGACAGGGGCCGAGACGAGTGGCTACACCTTC. It encodes CATRTGAETSGYTF.

This clone has a single count. V usage is TRBV6-4 and J usage is TRBJ2-1, with 10 nucleotides matching TRBD2. Losses at the gene ends were 0 bases for V and 3 bases for J; bases not matched to a gene: 8. The CDR3 has 18 amino acids. CDR1 MRHNA and CDR2 SNTAGT come from the germline V gene. CDR3 loop: CASSDSASGSGDYNEQFF. DNA for the CDR3: TGTGCCAGCAGTGACTCGGCTAGCGGGAGCGGGGACTACAATGAGCAGTTCTTC.

The CDR3 here is CASSDRARGSAQETQYF. DNA of the CDR3: TGTGCCAGCAGTGACAGGGCCCGGGGGTCCGCCCAAGAGACCCAGTACTTC. V is TRBV6-4 and J is TRBJ2-5, with D maybe TRBD2 (6 bases). The CDR3 is made up of 17 amino acids. CDR1 is MRHNA and CDR2 is SNTAGT in the germline V gene. The V gene lost 2 bases and the J gene lost 1 base, with 17 bases spanning the gap.

This chain connects TRBV27 to TRBJ2-3; 8 bases are a match to TRBD1. The ends lost 3 bases at V and 3 bases at J; junction bases unmatched: 17. Germline assignment: CDR1 MNHEY and CDR2 SMNVEV (reference sequence). This CDR3 comprises 19 residues. Here the CDR3 reads CASSLTGTGSTDLTDTQYF. CDR3 coding DNA: TGTGCCAGCAGTTTGACAGGGACAGGAAGCACCGATCTTACAGATACGCAGTATTTT.